These T cell receptor beta chains were read from a single sample in a study of control samples from healthy donors and cancer patients. Clones were read by immunoSEQ multiplex PCR, and TCRdb kept only the in-frame ones, dropping some. The sample yields around 140,000 clones, 80% to 95% seen once. Sequencing was carried out using blood. The receptors here all came from a man aged 40-49 years in good health. CDR3s include the opening cysteine and the closing phenylalanine or tryptophan. The D gene is left open where the match is weak. Rows may omit the clone size; those that give it use once, few, many or a size class.

v_call	j_call	clone_size	d_call	cdr3_aa	cdr3_nt
TRBV7-9	TRBJ1-5	NA	NA	CASSLRVQPQHF	TGTGCCAGCAGCTTGAGGGTTCAGCCCCAGCATTTT
TRBV2	TRBJ1-1	NA	NA	CATQGIDRLNTEAFF	TGTGCCACCCAAGGCATAGACAGGTTGAACACTGAAGCTTTCTTT
TRBV5-1	TRBJ2-1	NA	NA	CASSDLGLLGSRDEQFF	TGCGCCAGCAGCGACTTGGGATTGCTGGGATCTAGGGATGAGCAGTTCTTC
TRBV7-9	TRBJ2-5	NA	NA	CASIRGTSGETQYF	TGTGCCAGCATTCGTGGGACGTCCGGAGAGACCCAGTACTTC
TRBV30	TRBJ2-1	NA	NA	CAWGGSISLGNEQFF	TGTGCCTGGGGCGGGTCCATATCCTTGGGGAATGAGCAGTTCTTC
TRBV6-5	TRBJ2-4	NA	NA	CASSLSPTKNIQYF	TGTGCCAGCAGTTTAAGCCCCACCAAAAACATTCAGTACTTC
TRBV16	TRBJ2-5	NA	NA	CASTSRGTEQETQYF	TGTGCCAGCACCTCCCGGGGGACAGAACAAGAGACCCAGTACTTC
TRBV7-9	TRBJ1-1	NA	NA	CASSFGYTEAFF	TGTGCCAGCAGCTTTGGATACACTGAAGCTTTCTTT
TRBV7-3	TRBJ2-7	NA	NA	CASSFSGGYEQYF	TGTGCCAGCAGCTTTAGCGGAGGGTACGAGCAGTACTTC
TRBV7-9	TRBJ1-4	few	TRBD1	CASSLGQGRGSTNEKLFF	TGTGCCAGCAGCTTAGGACAGGGTAGAGGGTCAACTAATGAAAAACTGTTTTTT
TRBV23-1	TRBJ1-1	NA	NA	CASHLYRNTEAFF	TGCGCCAGCCATCTTTACAGGAACACTGAAGCTTTCTTT
TRBV10-3	TRBJ2-2	NA	NA	CAISADPGELFF	TGTGCCATCAGCGCAGATCCCGGGGAGCTGTTTTTT
TRBV7-8	TRBJ1-2	NA	NA	CASRSGLFDGYTF	TGTGCCAGCCGAAGTGGGTTGTTCGATGGCTACACCTTC
TRBV5-1	TRBJ2-3	NA	NA	CASRTLWSSEDTQYF	TGCGCCAGCAGGACCCTGTGGTCTAGTGAAGATACGCAGTATTTT
TRBV5-1	TRBJ1-6	NA	NA	CASSSATGQTNSPLHF	TGCGCCAGCAGCTCCGCGACGGGACAAACAAATTCACCCCTCCACTTT
TRBV11-2	TRBJ1-3	NA	TRBD1	CASSSGQASGNTIYF	TGTGCCAGCAGCTCGGGACAGGCCTCTGGAAACACCATATATTTT
TRBV7-9	TRBJ1-1	NA	NA	CASSLVGGEWTEAFF	TGTGCCAGCAGCTTAGTAGGAGGGGAATGGACTGAAGCTTTCTTT
TRBV14	TRBJ2-1	NA	NA	CASSQDRGNEQFF	TGTGCCAGCAGCCAAGATCGGGGCAATGAGCAGTTCTTC
TRBV4-1	TRBJ2-1	NA	NA	CASSLQGVSSYNEQFF	TGCGCCAGCAGCCTTCAAGGGGTTAGCTCCTACAATGAGCAGTTCTTC
TRBV5-1	TRBJ1-2	NA	NA	CASSEGKANYGYTF	TGCGCCAGCAGCGAAGGGAAAGCTAACTATGGCTACACCTTC
TRBV5-8	TRBJ2-1	NA	TRBD1	CASSLLQGVSSYNEQFF	TGTGCCAGCAGCTTGTTGCAGGGGGTTAGCTCCTACAATGAGCAGTTCTTC
TRBV2	TRBJ2-1	NA	TRBD1	CASRKDRAPYNEQFF	TGTGCCAGCAGGAAGGACAGGGCACCCTACAATGAGCAGTTCTTC
TRBV27	TRBJ1-2	once	TRBD1	CASSHDREGGYYGYTF	TGTGCCAGCAGTCATGACAGGGAAGGGGGGTACTATGGCTACACCTTC
TRBV15	TRBJ2-7	NA	NA	CATSRTRSGPSYEQYF	TGTGCCACCAGCAGGACGAGGAGTGGGCCTTCCTACGAGCAGTACTTC
TRBV19	TRBJ1-1	NA	NA	CASSYVDRDTPEAFF	TGTGCCAGTAGTTACGTTGACCGGGACACCCCCGAAGCTTTCTTT
TRBV5-5	TRBJ1-6	NA	NA	CASSLGTYNSPLHF	TGTGCCAGCAGCTTGGGGACCTATAATTCACCCCTCCACTTT
TRBV28	TRBJ1-6	NA	NA	CASSNPTGLGSPLHF	TGTGCCAGCAGTAACCCGACAGGCCTTGGTTCACCCCTCCACTTT
TRBV7-2	TRBJ2-1	once	TRBD2	CASSLDVGAGVYNEQFF	TGTGCCAGCAGCTTAGACGTAGGAGCGGGGGTCTACAATGAGCAGTTCTTC
TRBV29-1	TRBJ2-5	NA	TRBD1	CSVRGDRRETQYF	TGCAGCGTTCGAGGGGACAGGAGGGAGACCCAGTACTTC
TRBV3-1/TRBV3-2	TRBJ2-3	NA	TRBD2	CASSQAGLAGGRVSYF	TGTGCCAGCAGCCAAGCGGGACTAGCGGGGGGCCGAGTTTCGTATTTT
TRBV18	TRBJ2-3	NA	NA	CASEILAGEDTQYF	TGTGCCAGCGAAATCCTGGCTGGGGAAGATACGCAGTATTTT
TRBV18	TRBJ1-2	NA	NA	CASSTQGPAYGYTF	TGTGCCAGCTCCACCCAAGGGCCGGCCTATGGCTACACCTTC
TRBV5-5	TRBJ2-4	NA	NA	CASSQETVASIQYF	TGTGCCAGCAGCCAAGAGACAGTTGCAAGCATTCAGTACTTC
TRBV4-1	TRBJ1-6	NA	NA	CASSQYRALNSPLHF	TGCGCCAGCAGCCAGTACCGTGCCCTTAATTCACCCCTCCACTTT
TRBV3-1/TRBV3-2	TRBJ1-1	NA	NA	CASSQWEGNAEAFF	TGTGCCAGCAGCCAATGGGAGGGGAACGCTGAAGCTTTCTTT
TRBV9	TRBJ2-1	NA	TRBD1	CASSDTGGTNEQFF	TGTGCCAGCAGCGATACAGGGGGAACAAATGAGCAGTTCTTC
TRBV9	TRBJ1-2	NA	NA	CASSVGGGSNYGYTF	TGTGCCAGCAGCGTAGGTGGGGGCTCTAACTATGGCTACACCTTC
TRBV19	TRBJ1-2	NA	TRBD1	CASSRTGGSYGYTF	TGTGCCAGTAGTCGGACAGGGGGCAGCTATGGCTACACCTTC
TRBV29-1	TRBJ1-2	once	NA	CSGSGVRGYTF	TGCAGCGGTTCAGGGGTGCGTGGCTACACCTTC
TRBV11-2	TRBJ1-5	NA	NA	CTSSLIASLGPQHF	TGTACCAGCAGCTTAATCGCATCTCTGGGACCCCAGCATTTT
TRBV29-1	TRBJ2-2	once	NA	CSVGEGGYTGELFF	TGCAGCGTTGGCGAGGGGGGATACACCGGGGAGCTGTTTTTT
TRBV9	TRBJ2-5	NA	NA	CASSETEYQETQYF	TGTGCCAGCAGCGAGACAGAGTACCAAGAGACCCAGTACTTC
TRBV19	TRBJ2-5	NA	NA	CASSTRQQETQYF	TGTGCCAGTAGTACCCGACAGCAAGAGACCCAGTACTTC
TRBV4-1	TRBJ1-4	NA	NA	CASSQVSHQDNEKLFF	TGCGCCAGCAGCCAAGTATCACATCAAGATAATGAAAAACTGTTTTTT
TRBV18	TRBJ2-7	NA	NA	CASSPRSADWDPPYEQYF	TGTGCCAGCTCACCCCGCTCGGCCGACTGGGACCCACCCTACGAGCAGTACTTC
TRBV9	TRBJ1-4	NA	NA	CASSVGNEKLFF	TGTGCCAGCAGCGTAGGGAATGAAAAACTGTTTTTT
TRBV7-8	TRBJ2-7	NA	NA	CASSFGWIRDSYEQYF	TGTGCCAGCAGCTTTGGGTGGATCAGGGATTCCTACGAGCAGTACTTC
TRBV27	TRBJ2-5	NA	TRBD2	CASSLSPAGGPFQETQYF	TGTGCCAGCAGTTTATCCCCAGCGGGGGGCCCCTTCCAAGAGACCCAGTACTTC
TRBV7-3	TRBJ1-6	NA	NA	CASSLTYGSPLHF	TGTGCCAGCAGCTTAACCTACGGTTCACCCCTCCACTTT
TRBV18	TRBJ2-5	NA	TRBD1	CASSLRQGLLQETQYF	TGTGCCAGCTCACTCCGACAGGGGCTTCTCCAAGAGACCCAGTACTTC
TRBV25-1	TRBJ2-7	NA	TRBD1	CASSEPRQGSSEQYF	TGTGCCAGCAGTGAACCGAGACAGGGGTCTAGCGAGCAGTACTTC
TRBV5-5	TRBJ2-5	NA	NA	CASSQQETQYF	TGTGCCAGCAGCCAGCAAGAGACCCAGTACTTC
TRBV2	TRBJ2-7	NA	NA	CASSGNRGGSYEQYF	TGTGCCAGCAGTGGAAACAGGGGAGGTTCCTACGAGCAGTACTTC
TRBV6-5	TRBJ2-2	NA	TRBD2	CATSSGQHTGELFF	TGTGCCACTTCTAGCGGGCAGCACACCGGGGAGCTGTTTTTT
TRBV30	TRBJ1-5	NA	NA	CAWSVGGEVQPQHF	TGTGCCTGGAGTGTAGGAGGGGAAGTGCAGCCCCAGCATTTT
TRBV9	TRBJ1-1	NA	NA	CASSVVGGVHEAFF	TGTGCCAGCAGCGTAGTCGGGGGCGTCCATGAAGCTTTCTTT
TRBV7-3	TRBJ2-7	NA	TRBD1	CASSYDPGQGNEQYF	TGTGCCAGCAGCTATGACCCGGGACAGGGTAACGAGCAGTACTTC
TRBV19	TRBJ1-2	NA	TRBD1	CASSIEGTGSYGYTF	TGTGCCAGTAGTATAGAGGGGACAGGGAGTTATGGCTACACCTTC